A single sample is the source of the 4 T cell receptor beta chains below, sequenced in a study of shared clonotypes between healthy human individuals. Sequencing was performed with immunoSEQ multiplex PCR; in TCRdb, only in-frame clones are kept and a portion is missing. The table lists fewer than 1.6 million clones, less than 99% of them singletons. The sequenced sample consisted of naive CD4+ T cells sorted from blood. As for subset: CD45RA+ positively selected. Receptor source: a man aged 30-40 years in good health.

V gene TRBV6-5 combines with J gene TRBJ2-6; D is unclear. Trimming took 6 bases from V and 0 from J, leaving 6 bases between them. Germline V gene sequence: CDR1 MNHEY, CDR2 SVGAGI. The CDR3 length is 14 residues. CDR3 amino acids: CASSGGSGANVLTF. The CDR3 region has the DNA TGTGCCAGCAGCGGCGGCTCTGGGGCCAACGTCCTGACTTTC.

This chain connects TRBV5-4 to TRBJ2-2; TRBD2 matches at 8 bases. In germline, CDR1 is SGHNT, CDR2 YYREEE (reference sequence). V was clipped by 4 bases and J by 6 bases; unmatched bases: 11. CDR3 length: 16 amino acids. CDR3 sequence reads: CASSDPTSGRAGELFF. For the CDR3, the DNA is TGTGCCAGCAGCGATCCAACTAGCGGCAGGGCCGGGGAGCTGTTTTTT.

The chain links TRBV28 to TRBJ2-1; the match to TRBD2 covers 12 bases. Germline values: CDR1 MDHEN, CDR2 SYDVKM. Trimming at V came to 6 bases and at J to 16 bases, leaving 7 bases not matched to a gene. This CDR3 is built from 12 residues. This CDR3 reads CASSPLAGGLFF. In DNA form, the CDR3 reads TGTGCCAGCAGCCCGCTAGCGGGAGGGCTATTCTTC.

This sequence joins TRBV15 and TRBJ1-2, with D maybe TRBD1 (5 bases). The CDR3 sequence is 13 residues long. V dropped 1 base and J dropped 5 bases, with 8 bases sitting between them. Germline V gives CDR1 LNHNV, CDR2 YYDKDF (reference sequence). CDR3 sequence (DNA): TGTGCCACCAGCAGAGGACAGTCGTATGGCTACACCTTC. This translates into CATSRGQSYGYTF.